This T cell receptor (beta chain) originates from a study of shared clonotypes between healthy human individuals. Overall study: With ages of 18 to 49, the donors were two women and three men. Study conclusions and caveats: Generation probability values for non-shared clonotypes were lower than those for clonotypes shared by all four donors. Investigators collected only blood, and repertoires in tissues likely differ. The authors expected sequencing depth to affect clonotype sharing among donors.

Trimming pared 0 bases from V and 10 bases from J, leaving 7 bases between. CDR3 size: 12 residues. Germline V gene lookup returns CDR1 MGHRA and CDR2 YSYEKL. Details on this clone: The target antigen is unknown. Different DNA sequences within this sample yield the same CDR3.

Naive CD8 cells lacked CD45RO and underwent positive selection for CCR7, leaving out terminally differentiated effector memory CD45RA+ cells. Generated by immunoSEQ multiplex PCR, the TCRdb table keeps only in-frame clones and is missing some. Of about 580,000 clones detected, 98% appear once; the ten largest clones hold approximately 0.33%. What was sequenced was naive CD8+ T cells sorted from blood. The chain combines TRBV4-1 with TRBJ2-1; no reliable D call. The sequence was collected from a young man in good health. The CDR3 bases are TGCGCCAGCAGCCAAGATCGGCGCGAGCAGTTCTTC. Protein: CASSQDRREQFF.